This paragraph reports one TCR beta chain. Its antigen is still unknown. Assay used: immunoSEQ multiplex PCR; TCRdb lists only in-frame clones, some missing. The sample holds under 95,000 clones, more than 70% seen once. These data come from a study of OX40 agonist ivuxolimab in advanced cancers. Germline CDR1 and CDR2: SEHNR and FQNEAQ (reference sequence). The CDR3 is made up of 13 amino acids. V was trimmed by 5 bases and J by 9 bases, leaving 14 bases between them. Findings and limits, study-wide: Normalized expansion of T-cell clones was also low for some nonresponders.

Sequences were derived from CD4+ or CD8+ T cells sorted from blood, sampled in a trial of the OX40 agonist ivuxolimab. This receptor was taken from an adult with an advanced solid tumor such as melanoma, head and neck, liver or kidney cancer. This chain links TRBV7-9 with TRBJ2-1; D possibly matches TRBD1 or TRBD2 (5 bases each). CDR3 sequence reads: CASSLGDRGEQFF. The CDR3 DNA sequence: TGTGCCAGCAGCCTGGGGGATCGGGGTGAGCAGTTCTTC.